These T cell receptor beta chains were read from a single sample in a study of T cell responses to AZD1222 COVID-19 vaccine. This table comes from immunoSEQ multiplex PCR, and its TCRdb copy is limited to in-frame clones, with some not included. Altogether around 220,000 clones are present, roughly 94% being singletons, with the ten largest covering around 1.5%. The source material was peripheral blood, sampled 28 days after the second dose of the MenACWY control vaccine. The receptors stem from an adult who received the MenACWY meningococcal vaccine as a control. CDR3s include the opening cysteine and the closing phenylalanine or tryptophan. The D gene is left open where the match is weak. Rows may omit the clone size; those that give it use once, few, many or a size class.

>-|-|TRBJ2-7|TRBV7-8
TGTGCCAGCACCCCCCTGGGTTCGCGGGACTACGAGCAGTACTTC
CASTPLGSRDYEQYF
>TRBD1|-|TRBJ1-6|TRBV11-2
TGTGCCAGCAGCCGCCCCGTACAGGGGAGGGGAGAGTTAGAACCCCTCCACTTT
CASSRPVQGRGELEPLHF
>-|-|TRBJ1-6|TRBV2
TGTGCCAGCAAAATTCCCAAGGGAGGGTCACCCCTCCACTTT
CASKIPKGGSPLHF
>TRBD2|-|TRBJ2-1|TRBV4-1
TGCGCCAGCAGCCTTCGGGGTAGCGGGGGGTGGGGTGAGCAGTTCTTC
CASSLRGSGGWGEQFF
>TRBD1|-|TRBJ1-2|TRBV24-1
TGTGCCACCAGTGACCAGGGGGGGAGCTACACCTTC
CATSDQGGSYTF
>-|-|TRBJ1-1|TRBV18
TGTGCCAGCTCAGCCGGGACGAACACTGAAGCTTTCTTT
CASSAGTNTEAFF
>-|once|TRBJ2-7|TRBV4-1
TGCGCCAGCAGCCAAGAGGCGGCAGGAACTGCCGCCTACGAGCAGTACTTC
CASSQEAAGTAAYEQYF
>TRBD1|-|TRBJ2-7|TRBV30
TGTGCCTGGAGAGGGACAGGGGAGTCCGAGCAGTACTTC
CAWRGTGESEQYF
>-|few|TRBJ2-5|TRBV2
TGTGCCAGCAGTGCCGTGGAGGGGACCCAGTACTTC
CASSAVEGTQYF
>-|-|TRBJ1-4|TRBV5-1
TGCGCCAGCAGCTTGGTTTCAGGGACTAATGAAAAACTGTTTTTT
CASSLVSGTNEKLFF
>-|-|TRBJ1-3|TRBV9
TGTGCCAGCAGCCCAACAGGAGGTGGAAACACCATATATTTT
CASSPTGGGNTIYF
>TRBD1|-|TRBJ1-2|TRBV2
TGTGCCAGCACCCGGGACAGGTTAGCCTATGGCTACACCTTC
CASTRDRLAYGYTF
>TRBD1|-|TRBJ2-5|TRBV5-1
TGCGCCAGCAGCTTGGGGGACAGTGTGCAAGAGACCCAGTACTTC
CASSLGDSVQETQYF
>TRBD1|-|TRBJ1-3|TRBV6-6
TGTGCCAGCAGTCGATTTATACAGGGGGGAGCTGGAAACACCATATATTTT
CASSRFIQGGAGNTIYF
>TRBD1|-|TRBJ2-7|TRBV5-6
TGTGCCAGCAGCACCGGGACAGCGCTCTCCTACGAGCAGTACTTC
CASSTGTALSYEQYF
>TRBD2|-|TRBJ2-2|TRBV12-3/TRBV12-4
TGTGCCAGCCGGGAGGTCGTCACCGGGGAGCTGTTTTTT
CASREVVTGELFF
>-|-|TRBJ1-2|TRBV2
TGTGCCAGCACTCCTAACTATGGCTACACCTTC
CASTPNYGYTF
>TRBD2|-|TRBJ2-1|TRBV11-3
TGTGCCAGCAGCCTCGGGGGGGGAGGGCCCCAGGATGAGCAGTTCTTC
CASSLGGGGPQDEQFF
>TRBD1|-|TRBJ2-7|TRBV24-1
TGTGCCACCAGTGTGTCAGGGGGTCGGAACGAGCAGTACTTC
CATSVSGGRNEQYF
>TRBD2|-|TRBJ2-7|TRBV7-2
TGTGCCAGCAGCTTTATCGGGACTAGCGGGGGGGCCAAGTCCTACGAGCAGTACTTC
CASSFIGTSGGAKSYEQYF
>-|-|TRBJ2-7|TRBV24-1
TGTGCCACCAGTGCTGGGACATCCTACGAGCAGTACTTC
CATSAGTSYEQYF
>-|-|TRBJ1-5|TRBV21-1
TGTGCCAGCAGCAAAAACAGGGGTGGAAATCAGCCCCAGCATTTT
CASSKNRGGNQPQHF
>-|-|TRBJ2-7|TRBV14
TGTGCCAGCAGCCAAGATCCCCAAACAGGGATGAACGAGCAGTACTTC
CASSQDPQTGMNEQYF